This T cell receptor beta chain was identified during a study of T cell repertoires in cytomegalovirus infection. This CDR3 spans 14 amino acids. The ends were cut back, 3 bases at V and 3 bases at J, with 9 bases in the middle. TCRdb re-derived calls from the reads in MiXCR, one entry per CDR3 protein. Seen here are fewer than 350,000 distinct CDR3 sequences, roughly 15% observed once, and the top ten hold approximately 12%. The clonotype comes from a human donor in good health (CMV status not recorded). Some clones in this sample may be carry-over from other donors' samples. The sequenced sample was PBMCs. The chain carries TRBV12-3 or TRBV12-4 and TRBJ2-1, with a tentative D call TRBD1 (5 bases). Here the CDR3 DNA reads TGTGCCAGCAGTTTCCGGCAGGGCTACAATGAGCAGTTCTTC. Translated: CASSFRQGYNEQFF.